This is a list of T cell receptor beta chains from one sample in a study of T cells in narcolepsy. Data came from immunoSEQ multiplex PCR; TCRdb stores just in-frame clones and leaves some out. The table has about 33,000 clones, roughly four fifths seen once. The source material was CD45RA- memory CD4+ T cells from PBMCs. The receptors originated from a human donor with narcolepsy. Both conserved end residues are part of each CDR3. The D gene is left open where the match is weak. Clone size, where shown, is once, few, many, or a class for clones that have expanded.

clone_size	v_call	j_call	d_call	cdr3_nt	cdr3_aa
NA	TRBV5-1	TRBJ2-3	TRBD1	TGCGCCAGCAGCACAGGACAGGGGATTACACCGGCAGATACGCAGTATTTT	CASSTGQGITPADTQYF
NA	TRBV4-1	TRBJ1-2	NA	TGCGCCAGCAGCCAAATACGACAGGACATCTATGGCTACACCTTC	CASSQIRQDIYGYTF
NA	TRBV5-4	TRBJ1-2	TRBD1	TGTGCCAGCAGCTTGGGCGGGGCGGGACAGGGCTATGGCTACACCTTC	CASSLGGAGQGYGYTF
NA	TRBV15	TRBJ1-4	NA	TGTGCCACCAGCAGAGATCGTGTTGGGCGAAAACTGTTTTTT	CATSRDRVGRKLFF
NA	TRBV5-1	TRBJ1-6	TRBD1	TGCGCCAGCAGCTTGGTAGGGGGCCCTGGTGTTTCACCCCTCCACTTT	CASSLVGGPGVSPLHF
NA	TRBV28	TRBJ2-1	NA	TGTGCCAGCAGGGCGACGGGCCATTACAATGAGCAGTTCTTC	CASRATGHYNEQFF
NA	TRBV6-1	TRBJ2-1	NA	TGTGCCACCCTCAGGGCGCCGGGGGCGGGGGAGCAGTTCTTC	CATLRAPGAGEQFF
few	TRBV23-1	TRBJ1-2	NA	TGCGCCAGCAGTCGTATTGACGGGGGGGAGGCAGACGGCTACACCTTC	CASSRIDGGEADGYTF
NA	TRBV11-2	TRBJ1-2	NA	TGTGCCAGCAGCGGACAGCCCTCTAACTATGGCTACACCTTC	CASSGQPSNYGYTF
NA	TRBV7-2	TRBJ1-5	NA	TGTGCCAGCAGCTTAGGCCGTACGGGAGTTCTCGTCCAGCCCCAGCATTTT	CASSLGRTGVLVQPQHF
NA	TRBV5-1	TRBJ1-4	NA	TGCGCCAGCAGCTACGGGGGCTCGAGCGGGAATAATGAAAAACTGTTTTTT	CASSYGGSSGNNEKLFF
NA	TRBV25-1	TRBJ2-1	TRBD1	TGTGCCAGCAGTGTTCCAGGGGGCTACAATGAGCAGTTCTTC	CASSVPGGYNEQFF
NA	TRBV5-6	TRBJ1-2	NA	TGTGCCAGCAGCCCGGGACGGTCTTATGGCTACACCTTC	CASSPGRSYGYTF
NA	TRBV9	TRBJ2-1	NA	TGTGCCAGCAGCGTAGTAGCGGAACCGTATGGGGAGCAGTTCTTC	CASSVVAEPYGEQFF
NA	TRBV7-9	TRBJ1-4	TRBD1	TGTGCCACCTCGGACAGGGGTAATAATGAAAAACTGTTTTTT	CATSDRGNNEKLFF
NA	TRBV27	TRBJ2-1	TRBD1	TGTGCCAGCAGGACAGGGGGATTTAACAATGAGCAGTTCTTC	CASRTGGFNNEQFF
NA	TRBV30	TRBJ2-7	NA	TGTGCCTGGAGTGTAGGAATATACTACGAGCAGTACTTC	CAWSVGIYYEQYF
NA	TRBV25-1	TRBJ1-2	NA	TGTGCCAGCGGCAGGGGATGGGCTGTCTATGGCTACACCTTC	CASGRGWAVYGYTF
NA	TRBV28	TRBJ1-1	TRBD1	TGTGCCGCAGGGGGTTCACGCACTGAAGCTTTCTTT	CAAGGSRTEAFF
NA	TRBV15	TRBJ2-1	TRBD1	TGTGCCACCAGCAGAGAGGGACAGGGAGGGAATGAGCAGTTCTTC	CATSREGQGGNEQFF
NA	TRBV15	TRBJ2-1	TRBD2	TGTGCCACCAGCAGAGATCTGGCGGGGGGTCCCACCGAGCAGTTCTTC	CATSRDLAGGPTEQFF
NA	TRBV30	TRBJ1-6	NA	TGTGCCTGGAGTGTATTGGGGTTGGGGTCACCCCTCCACTTT	CAWSVLGLGSPLHF
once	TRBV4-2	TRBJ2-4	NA	TGTGCCAGCAGCCCGATGGCTAGCGAGGCTCAGTACTTC	CASSPMASEAQYF
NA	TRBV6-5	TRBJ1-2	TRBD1	TGTGCCAGCAGCATGGCAGGGGGGCGCGTCTATGGCTACACCTTC	CASSMAGGRVYGYTF
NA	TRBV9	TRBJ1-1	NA	TGTGCCAGCAGCGTAGCTTTTAACACTGAAGCTTTCTTT	CASSVAFNTEAFF
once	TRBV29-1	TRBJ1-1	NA	TGCAGCGTTGAACGGGCCCCGGGGGCTTTCTTT	CSVERAPGAFF
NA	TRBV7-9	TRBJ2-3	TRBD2	TGTGCCAGCAGCTTACCTGGGACTAGCGGTGCCGGCACAGATACGCAGTATTTT	CASSLPGTSGAGTDTQYF
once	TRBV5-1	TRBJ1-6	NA	TGCGCCAGCAGCCCCTCGACCGGGACGGAAAGTGGTTCACCCCTCCACTTT	CASSPSTGTESGSPLHF
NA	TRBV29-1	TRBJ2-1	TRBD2	TGCAGCGTCCAGCGGGGGAGCTCCTACAATGAGCAGTTCTTC	CSVQRGSSYNEQFF
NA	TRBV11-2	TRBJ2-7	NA	TGTGCCAGCAGCCTCCACTACGAGCAGTACTTC	CASSLHYEQYF
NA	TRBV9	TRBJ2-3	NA	TGTGCCAGCAGCCCCGCCCCAGGGTCGCGCACAGATACGCAGTATTTT	CASSPAPGSRTDTQYF
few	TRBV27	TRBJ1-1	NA	TGTGCCAGCAGTCTGGGGACTAGGGGGGCTGAAGCTTTCTTT	CASSLGTRGAEAFF
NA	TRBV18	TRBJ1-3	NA	TGTGCCAGCTCTCGTGACAGTGACTCTGGAAACACCATATATTTT	CASSRDSDSGNTIYF
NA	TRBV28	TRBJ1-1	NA	TGTGCCAGCATGGCGACCGGGGGAGCTTTCTTT	CASMATGGAFF
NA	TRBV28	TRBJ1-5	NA	TGTGCCAGCAGGGACAGCAATCAGCCCCAGCATTTT	CASRDSNQPQHF
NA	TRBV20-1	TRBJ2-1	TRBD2	TGCAGTGCTAGTTTCCCGGGACTAGTGCTCTTC	CSASFPGLVLF
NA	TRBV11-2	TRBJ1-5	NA	TGTGCCAGCAGCTTAGAAGGGTACAATCAGCCCCAGCATTTT	CASSLEGYNQPQHF
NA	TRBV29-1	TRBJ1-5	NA	TGCAGCGTGGGGTCTAGCAATCAGCCCCAGCATTTT	CSVGSSNQPQHF
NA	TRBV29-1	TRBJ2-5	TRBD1	TGCAGCGTTGAGCAGGGGGCCTTGAAGACCCAGTACTTC	CSVEQGALKTQYF
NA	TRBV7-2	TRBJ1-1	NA	TGTGCCAGCAGCTTAGTTAAGGCTGAAGCTTTCTTT	CASSLVKAEAFF
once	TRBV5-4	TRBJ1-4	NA	TGTGCCAGCAGCTTGACCGTGGGCGGTGGCGATGAAAAACTGTTTTTT	CASSLTVGGGDEKLFF
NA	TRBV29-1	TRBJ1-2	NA	TGCAGCGTTCCCCGAGGGGGGGCTCGTGGCTACACCTTC	CSVPRGGARGYTF
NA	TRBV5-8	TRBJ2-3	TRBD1	TGTGCCAGCAGCCCCCTCCCCGGGACAGGGGGAGTAGATACGCAGTATTTT	CASSPLPGTGGVDTQYF
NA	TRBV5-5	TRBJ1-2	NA	TGTGCCAGCAGCTTGGAAGTAGGGACGACTGGCTACACCTTC	CASSLEVGTTGYTF
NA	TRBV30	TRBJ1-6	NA	TGTGCCTGGAGTGTGGGGTTCGGGGATAATTCACCCCTCCACTTT	CAWSVGFGDNSPLHF
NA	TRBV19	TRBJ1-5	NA	TGTGCCAGTAGTCAGGGTCCCGAAGGCAATCAGCCCCAGCATTTT	CASSQGPEGNQPQHF
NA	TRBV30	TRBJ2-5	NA	TGTGCCTTGATGACAGGAGAGTACCAAGAGACCCAGTACTTC	CALMTGEYQETQYF
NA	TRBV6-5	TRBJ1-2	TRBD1	TGTGCCAGCAGTCCTGGACAGGGTCGCTACACCTTC	CASSPGQGRYTF
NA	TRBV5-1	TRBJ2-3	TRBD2	TGCGCCAGCAGCCCCACTAGCGGGGGGGCCGGAGATACGCAGTATTTT	CASSPTSGGAGDTQYF
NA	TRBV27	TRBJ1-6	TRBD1	TGTGCCAGCAGTGTCCTGACAGGGGGGAATTCACCCCTCCACTTT	CASSVLTGGNSPLHF
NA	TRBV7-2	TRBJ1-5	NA	TGTGCCAGCAGCTTAGAAGGGAGGCAGCCCCAGCATTTT	CASSLEGRQPQHF
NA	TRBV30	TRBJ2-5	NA	TGTGCCTGGGGTCGCGGGTCAAAAGAGACCCAGTACTTC	CAWGRGSKETQYF
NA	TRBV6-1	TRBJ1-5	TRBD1	TGTGCCAGCAGGACAGGGGTAGCAAATCAGCCCCAGCATTTT	CASRTGVANQPQHF
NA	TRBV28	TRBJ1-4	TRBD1	TGTGCCAGCAGTCGGACAGGGGGGGATGAAAAACTGTTTTTT	CASSRTGGDEKLFF
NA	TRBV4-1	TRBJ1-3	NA	TGCGCCAGCAGCCTCCCCTCCGGGTCTGGAAACACCATATATTTT	CASSLPSGSGNTIYF
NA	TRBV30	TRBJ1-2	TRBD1	TGTGCCTGGGGGGGACAGGGCGCCCCGAGTGGCTACACCTTC	CAWGGQGAPSGYTF
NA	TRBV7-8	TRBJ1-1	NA	TGTGCCAGCAGCTTGGGTGCAGGATCTGAAGCTTTCTTT	CASSLGAGSEAFF